Each of the 26 T cell receptor beta chains below was sequenced from the same sample in a study of shared clonotypes between healthy human individuals. The data were produced by immunoSEQ multiplex PCR, yet TCRdb's version contains in-frame clones alone and is incomplete. The sample contains roughly 2.6 million clones, around nine tenths of which appear only once. The sample taken for sequencing was naive CD4+ T cells sorted from blood. This sample's subset: CD45RA+ positively selected. The receptors here all came from a man younger than 35 in good health.

The sample holds one count of this clone. The chain employs TRBV2 and TRBJ2-7, with 7 bases matching TRBD2. After removal of 5 bases from V and 7 bases from J, the junction contained 8 bases not matched to a gene. CDR3 size: 13 residues. In germline, CDR1 is SNHLY, CDR2 FYNNEI. The CDR3 region is CASSLTSYGEQYF. The CDR3 DNA follows: TGTGCCAGCAGTTTGACTAGCTATGGGGAGCAGTACTTC.

V gene TRBV7-2 combines with J gene TRBJ1-5; 7 nucleotides agree with TRBD1. V lost 7 bases to trimming and J lost 16 bases; unmatched junction nucleotides: 13. Germline values: CDR1 SGHTA, CDR2 FQGNSA. This CDR3 comprises 12 residues. CDR3 amino acids: CASKGRQGPHHF. Here the CDR3 DNA reads TGTGCCAGCAAGGGCCGACAGGGCCCTCATCATTTT.

The V gene is TRBV10-3, the J gene TRBJ2-2, with TRBD1 identical over 7 bases. This CDR3 contains 15 residues. Unmatched junction bases numbered 8, after V lost 10 bases and J lost 0 bases. CDR1 is ENHRY and CDR2 is SYGVKD in the germline V gene. The CDR3, as DNA: TGTGCCACCAATACAGGGGTGACGAACACCGGGGAGCTGTTTTTT. Translation gives CATNTGVTNTGELFF.

This clone was recorded once. V usage is TRBV9 and J usage is TRBJ2-3; 10 bases match TRBD2. The CDR3 totals 16 residues. From germline, CDR1 is SGDLS and CDR2 YYNGEE. Germline trimming cut 4 bases from V and 2 bases from J; bases unmatched to any gene: 7. The CDR3 DNA reads as TGTGCCAGCAGCCCAGAAGCGGGAGGGAACACAGATACGCAGTATTTT. Encoded protein: CASSPEAGGNTDTQYF. Together with reference TRBV9 and TRBJ2-3, the CDR3 gives the full variable domain: DSGVTQTPKHLITATGQRVTLRCSPRSGDLSVYWYQQSLDQGLQFLIQYYNGEERAKGNILERFSAQQFPDLHSELNLSSLELGDSALYFCASSPEAGGNTDTQYFGPGTRLTVL.

The CDR3 sequence is CASSQDFRGDRGTDTQYF. CDR3 bases: TGCGCCAGCAGCCAAGATTTCCGGGGGGACAGGGGAACAGATACGCAGTATTTT. The V gene is TRBV4-1, the J gene TRBJ2-3, with 10 bases aligning to TRBD1. The CDR3 is 18 amino acids. Trimming removed 0 bases from V and 3 bases from J; junction bases left unmatched: 9. Germline V gene data show CDR1 as MGHRA and CDR2 as YSYEKL.

J is TRBJ1-6 and V is TRBV6-4, with D perhaps TRBD1 (5 bases). V was clipped by 2 bases and J by 7 bases, with 12 bases between them. Germline V lookup: CDR1 MRHNA, CDR2 SNTAGT. The CDR3 sequence is 15 residues long. The CDR3 loop is CASSDGRGRNSPLHF. CDR3 bases: TGTGCCAGCAGTGACGGAAGGGGTAGGAATTCACCCCTCCACTTT.

Regarding this clone: This CDR3 is also generated by other DNA sequences in the sample. The rearrangement joins TRBV6-6 to TRBJ2-2; D gene unclear. The V and J ends lost 2 bases and 0 bases respectively, with 4 bases between them. CDR3 length: 14 amino acids. Germline CDR1 reads MNHNY; CDR2 reads SVGAGI (reference sequence). DNA for the CDR3: TGTGCCAGCAGTTACACCGCGAACACCGGGGAGCTGTTTTTT. This codes for CASSYTANTGELFF.

This chain connects TRBV5-1 to TRBJ2-5; possibly TRBD2 for D (6 bases). Deletions cut 4 bases from V and 4 bases from J, with 14 bases between. The CDR3 covers 14 residues. From germline, CDR1 is SGHRS and CDR2 YFSETQ. As DNA, the CDR3 is TGCGCCAGCAGCCCGCCGGGAGTCCCAGAGACCCAGTACTTC. This translates into CASSPPGVPETQYF.

The genes are TRBV5-6 and TRBJ2-3; D is uncertain. CDR3 length: 16 amino acids. CDR1 and CDR2 (germline): SGHDT, YYEEEE. V shed 0 bases and J shed 0 bases, with 11 bases lying between them. The CDR3 DNA sequence: TGTGCCAGCAGCTTGGCAGGTCCCTTAAGCACAGATACGCAGTATTTT. Protein: CASSLAGPLSTDTQYF.

V usage is TRBV18 and J usage is TRBJ1-1; D is undetermined. Germline CDR1 and CDR2: KGHSH and LQKENI. The CDR3 consists of 14 residues. Trimming removed 4 bases at V and 3 bases at J, with 12 bases between. The CDR3 nucleotides read TGTGCCAGCTCACGCCTGGGATATGACACTGAAGCTTTCTTT. Translated: CASSRLGYDTEAFF.

On this clone: The sample holds other DNA sequences that translate to the same CDR3. The rearrangement joins TRBV9 to TRBJ2-7; D remains ambiguous. The germline V gene has CDR1 SGDLS and CDR2 YYNGEE. The CDR3 runs 14 residues. The V gene lost 0 bases and the J gene lost 1 base, with 8 bases spanning the gap. The CDR3 reads CASSVGPESYEQYF. CDR3 nucleotides: TGTGCCAGCAGCGTAGGCCCTGAATCCTACGAGCAGTACTTC.

The sample holds a few counts of this clone. This chain uses TRBV10-3 with TRBJ2-7, with D possibly being TRBD2 (6 bases). Trimming took 0 bases from V and 6 from J, leaving 9 bases between them. The CDR3 contains 13 residues. Germline assignment: CDR1 ENHRY and CDR2 SYGVKD. Here the CDR3 reads CAISESGGAEQYF. The CDR3 nucleotides read TGTGCCATCAGTGAGTCCGGAGGGGCCGAGCAGTACTTC.

The chain has TRBV7-9 and TRBJ2-1, with 11 nucleotides matching TRBD2. This CDR3 has 15 residues. Germline loops: CDR1 SEHNR, CDR2 FQNEAQ (reference sequence). Losses at the gene ends were 6 bases for V and 2 bases for J; bases not matched to a gene: 3. The CDR3 DNA reads TGTGCCAGCAGGAATAGCGGGGGGGCCTACAATGAGCAGTTCTTC. It codes for CASRNSGGAYNEQFF.

This sequence joins TRBV4-1 and TRBJ1-4; 7 nucleotides align to TRBD1. Germline CDR1 reads MGHRA; CDR2 reads YSYEKL. The CDR3 has 17 residues. The trim removed 4 bases at V and 4 bases at J, leaving 12 bases unmatched. CDR3 sequence reads: CASSRTRQGLSNEKLFF. CDR3 DNA sequence: TGCGCCAGCAGCCGAACCCGACAGGGTCTCAGTAATGAAAAACTGTTTTTT.

The V gene is TRBV2, the J gene TRBJ1-1; 9 nucleotides align to TRBD1. Germline CDR1 and CDR2: SNHLY and FYNNEI. V lost 6 bases, J lost 4 bases, and 9 bases stayed unmatched. This CDR3 contains 15 residues. Here the CDR3 DNA reads TGTGCCAGCAGGGAAAGAACAGGGGGCCCCACTGAAGCTTTCTTT. It is translated as CASRERTGGPTEAFF.

The rearrangement links TRBV5-1 to TRBJ2-7, with D tentatively TRBD1 (6 bases). Germline V gene sequence: CDR1 SGHRS, CDR2 YFSETQ. This CDR3 spans 13 amino acids. The V and J ends lost 4 bases and 3 bases respectively, with 11 bases between them. The CDR3 loop reads CASSPDRFYEQYF. CDR3 coding DNA: TGCGCCAGCAGCCCCGACAGGTTCTACGAGCAGTACTTC. Full variable domain (rest looked up from reference TRBV5-1 and TRBJ2-7): KAGVTQTPRYLIKTRGQQVTLSCSPISGHRSVSWYQQTPGQGLQFLFEYFSETQRNKGNFPGRFSGRQFSNSRSEMNVSTLELGDSALYLCASSPDRFYEQYFGPGTRLTVT.

This clone has only one observation. The chain couples TRBV5-6 to TRBJ2-5; 10 bases line up with TRBD1. The J call may be incorrect, as the DNA end agrees better with TRBJ2-7. This CDR3 region has 15 residues. Germline V gives CDR1 SGHDT, CDR2 YYEEEE. The CDR3 here is CASSLEGTGDNEQYF. Written as DNA, the CDR3 is TGTGCCAGCAGCTTGGAAGGGACAGGGGATAACGAGCAGTACTTC.

The chain joins TRBV11-3 to TRBJ2-3; TRBD2 matches at 13 bases. The CDR3 spans 16 residues. Germline values: CDR1 SGHNT, CDR2 YENEEA. Trimming at V came to 6 bases and at J to 4 bases, leaving 7 bases not matched to a gene. The DNA of the CDR3 is TGTGCCAGCAGTTCCGGACTAGCGGGAGTACCAGATACGCAGTATTTT. It codes for CASSSGLAGVPDTQYF.

About this clone itself: The identical CDR3 is also encoded by other nucleotide sequences in the sample. CDR3 amino acids: CASSIGSGNTEAFF. For the CDR3, the DNA is TGTGCCAGTAGTATAGGTTCCGGGAACACTGAAGCTTTCTTT. This chain links TRBV19 with TRBJ1-1; D gene uncertain. Germline loops: CDR1 LNHDA, CDR2 SQIVND (reference sequence). There are 14 residues in the CDR3. V lost 1 base, J lost 1 base, and 7 bases lay in between.

This clone occurred once. The junction differs from germline at one of its ends, possibly a read error. J is TRBJ1-2 and V is TRBV28; D is undetermined. This CDR3 is built from 17 residues. The germline CDR1 and CDR2 sequences are MDHEN and SYDVKM. The CDR3 bases are TGTGCCACCAGTGATAATGGTTTCTCCGACTCCATCTATGGCTACACCTTC. Translated, it gives CATSDNGFSDSIYGYTF.

The chain uses TRBV4-3 and TRBJ1-2, with a possible D match to TRBD1 (6 bases). Per germline, CDR1 LGHNA and CDR2 YSLEER. V was trimmed by 1 base and J by 1 base, leaving 10 bases between them. The CDR3 covers 15 residues. The DNA for the CDR3 is TGCGCCAGCAGCCAAGCTGGGACACTTAACTATGGCTACACCTTC. It translates to CASSQAGTLNYGYTF.

The rearrangement uses TRBV7-3 and TRBJ2-5, with D perhaps given as TRBD1 or TRBD2 (6 bases each). The length of the CDR3 is 14 residues. Trimming stripped 2 bases from V and 2 bases from J, with 9 bases between. Germline CDR1 SGHTA, CDR2 FQGTGA. CDR3 residues: CASSLGGRQETQYF. The CDR3 nucleotides are TGTGCCAGCAGCTTAGGGGGGCGGCAAGAGACCCAGTACTTC.

This clone was seen just once. This chain connects TRBV4-3 to TRBJ2-7, with D possibly being TRBD1 (5 bases). Trimming removed 1 base at V and 0 bases at J, with 10 bases between. This CDR3 spans 15 amino acids. CDR1 and CDR2 from the germline V gene are LGHNA and YSLEER. The CDR3 region is CASSQGRQSSYEQYF. In DNA, the CDR3 is TGCGCCAGCAGCCAAGGCAGACAGAGCTCCTACGAGCAGTACTTC.

The V call is TRBV4-3, the J call TRBJ2-7; TRBD1 matches 9 bases. CDR1 LGHNA and CDR2 YSLEER come from the germline V gene. Trimming took 0 bases from V and 3 from J; bases not matched to a gene: 9. CDR3 length: 17 residues. The CDR3 sequence is CASSQDRDRVGSYEQYF. The CDR3 bases are TGCGCCAGCAGCCAAGATAGGGACAGGGTGGGGAGCTACGAGCAGTACTTC.

The rearrangement links TRBV5-6 to TRBJ1-2; 7 positions agree with TRBD1. The CDR3 loop spans 13 amino acids. Germline-derived CDR1 and CDR2 are SGHDT and YYEEEE. J was trimmed by 6 bases and V by 2 bases; bases with no gene match: 4. The CDR3 is CASSFDRDNGYTF. DNA for the CDR3: TGTGCCAGCAGCTTCGACAGGGACAATGGCTACACCTTC.

This chain connects TRBV5-1 to TRBJ2-1; TRBD2 matches at 10 bases. Germline V gene sequence: CDR1 SGHRS, CDR2 YFSETQ. J was trimmed by 7 bases and V by 0 bases; bases with no gene match: 7. The CDR3 totals 16 residues. The CDR3, as DNA: TGCGCCAGCAGCTTGGTGATTAGCGGGAGGATGAATGAGCAGTTCTTC. It specifies CASSLVISGRMNEQFF.